These 12 T cell receptor beta chains originate from one sample sequenced in a study of T cells in Graves' hyperthyroidism and ophthalmopathy. Template material for amplifying TCR beta CDR3 regions consisted of RNA transcripts. Primed by the HTBI set, a first-round RT-PCR was run on the TCR CDR3. A single record per CDR3 protein comes from TCRdb applying MiXCR to the multiplex PCR reads. Among 450,000 to 550,000 distinct CDR3 sequences listed, approximately 24% were seen once. The specimen sequenced was blood. The receptors originated from a young woman with Graves' ophthalmopathy.

This clonotype was recorded many times. The chain carries TRBV3-1 and TRBJ2-5; D uncertain. The CDR3 has 15 residues. Germline-derived CDR1 and CDR2 are LGHDT and YNNKEL (reference sequence). V lost 1 base and J 7 bases, leaving 16 bases between the germline ends. This chain's CDR3 is CASSQAAPGSGTQYF. The CDR3 region has the DNA TGTGCCAGCAGCCAAGCGGCCCCTGGCTCAGGGACCCAGTACTTC.

The chain is built from TRBV19 and TRBJ1-5, with no clear D. The CDR3 is made up of 13 amino acids. Trimming took 5 bases from V and 6 from J, leaving 11 bases between them. Looked up from germline, CDR1 is LNHDA and CDR2 is SQIVND (reference sequence). CDR3 nucleotide sequence: TGTGCCAGTAGTCAGGTCGTGGGTCAGCCCCAGCATTTT. Protein sequence: CASSQVVGQPQHF.

There are many counts of this clonotype. The J gene is TRBJ2-7, the V gene TRBV6-1; TRBD1 might be the D (7 bases). This CDR3 contains 14 residues. V lost 7 bases, J lost 12 bases, and 25 bases lay in between. CDR1 and CDR2 (germline): MNHNS, SASEGT. DNA of the CDR3: TGTGCCAGCAACGGAGGGGCACAGGGGAGATTACTGTACTTC. Translated, it gives CASNGGAQGRLLYF.

This clonotype was detected many times. This chain joins TRBV12-3 or TRBV12-4 and TRBJ2-5; D uncertain. The V and J ends lost 8 bases and 1 base respectively, with 14 bases between them. The CDR3 has 14 residues. The CDR3: CASGRQVTQETQYF. The CDR3 DNA sequence: TGTGCCAGCGGACGTCAGGTAACCCAAGAGACCCAGTACTTC.

J is TRBJ1-2 and V is TRBV28; D gene uncertain. The CDR3 covers 14 residues. CDR1 and CDR2 from the germline V gene are MDHEN and SYDVKM. V was clipped by 2 bases and J by 4 bases, with 11 bases between them. The DNA of the CDR3 is TGTGCCAGCAGTTTAGAGGTGCGGTTCTATGGCTACACCTTC. Translated: CASSLEVRFYGYTF.

This clonotype showed up many times. This chain links TRBV5-1 with TRBJ1-1, with D unclear. V lost 4 bases and J 1 base, leaving 11 bases between the germline ends. The CDR3 contains 14 residues. CDR1 and CDR2 from the germline V gene are SGHRS and YFSETQ. CDR3 region: CASSRQVENTEAFF. The DNA for the CDR3 is TGCGCCAGCAGCCGCCAAGTGGAGAACACTGAAGCTTTCTTT.

This clonotype was seen a single time. At one end the junction does not follow the germline gene, possibly because of a read error. The V call is TRBV28, the J call TRBJ1-1; D remains ambiguous. This CDR3 is 14 amino acids long. Per germline, CDR1 MDHEN and CDR2 SYDVKM. The CDR3 nucleotides are TGTGCCAGCAGCCTTATCGAGGTCGGCACTGAACCTTTCTTT. It yields the protein CASSLIEVGTEPFF.

The sample holds a few counts of this clonotype. The J gene is TRBJ2-7, the V gene TRBV28; D is perhaps TRBD1 (5 bases). The CDR3 contains 12 residues. Germline values: CDR1 MDHEN, CDR2 SYDVKM. Trimming took off 5 bases at V and 6 bases at J, with 11 bases between the two ends. The CDR3 nucleotides read TGTGCCAGCAGTCACCAGGGAACCGAGCAGTACTTC. This encodes CASSHQGTEQYF. Complete variable domain (other parts from reference TRBV28 and TRBJ2-7): DVKVTQSSRYLVKRTGEKVFLECVQDMDHENMFWYRQDPGLGLRLIYFSYDVKMKEKGDIPEGYSVSREKKERFSLILESASTNQTSMYLCASSHQGTEQYFGPGTRLTVT.

The V call is TRBV10-2, the J call TRBJ2-7; D is possibly TRBD2 (6 bases). The length of the CDR3 is 15 residues. The germline V gene has CDR1 WSHSY and CDR2 SAAADI. V gave up 1 base and J gave up 6 bases, with 16 bases separating them. CDR3 sequence: CASSEYRERPSEQYF. In nucleotides, the CDR3 is TGCGCCAGCAGTGAGTATCGGGAGAGACCTTCCGAGCAGTACTTC.

This clonotype was counted at least ten times. J is TRBJ1-1 and V is TRBV12-3 or TRBV12-4; D uncertain. The V gene lost 2 bases and the J gene lost 5 bases, with 15 bases spanning the gap. This CDR3 region has 15 residues. The CDR3, as DNA: TGTGCCAGCAGTTTATTGTTCAAGGGTTGGACTGAAGCTTTCTTT. It codes for CASSLLFKGWTEAFF.

This clonotype was detected a few times. The rearrangement links TRBV7-9 to TRBJ2-7; 7 bases agree with TRBD2. J was trimmed by 4 bases and V by 3 bases; bases with no gene match: 6. CDR1 is SEHNR and CDR2 is FQNEAQ in the germline V gene (reference sequence). The length of the CDR3 is 14 residues. The CDR3 nucleotides read TGTGCCAGCAGCTTTTACGGGGGGACGTACGAGCAGTACTTC. Residues: CASSFYGGTYEQYF.

This clonotype has just a few counts. This sequence joins TRBV6-1 and TRBJ1-5, with a tentative D call TRBD1 (5 bases). Trimming pared 7 bases from V and 6 bases from J, leaving 16 bases between. Germline loops: CDR1 MNHNS, CDR2 SASEGT. The CDR3 is 14 amino acids. The CDR3 DNA follows: TGTGCCAGCAAAGGTCCAGGGTTAGGTCAGCCCCAGCATTTT. Protein: CASKGPGLGQPQHF.